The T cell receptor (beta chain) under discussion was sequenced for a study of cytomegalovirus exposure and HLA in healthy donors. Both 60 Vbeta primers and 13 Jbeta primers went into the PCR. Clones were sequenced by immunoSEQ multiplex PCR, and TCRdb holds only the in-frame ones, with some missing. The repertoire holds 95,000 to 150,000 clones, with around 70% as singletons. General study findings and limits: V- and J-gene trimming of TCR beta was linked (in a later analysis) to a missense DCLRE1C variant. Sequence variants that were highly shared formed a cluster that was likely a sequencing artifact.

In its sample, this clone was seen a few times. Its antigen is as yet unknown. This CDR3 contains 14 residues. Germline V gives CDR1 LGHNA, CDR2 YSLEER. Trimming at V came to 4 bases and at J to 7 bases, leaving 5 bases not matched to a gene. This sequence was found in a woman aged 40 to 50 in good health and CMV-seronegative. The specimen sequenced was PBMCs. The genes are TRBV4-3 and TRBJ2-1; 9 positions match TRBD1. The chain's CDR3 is CASSPRDRDNEQFF. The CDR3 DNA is TGCGCCAGCAGCCCCCGGGACAGGGATAATGAGCAGTTCTTC.